A selection of T cell receptor beta chains follows, all from one sample in a study of cytomegalovirus exposure and HLA in healthy donors. Assay: immunoSEQ multiplex PCR; the TCRdb copy retains only in-frame clones and omits some. The table includes 150,000 or so clones, 70% to 90% detected once. Sequenced: PBMCs. The receptors here all came from a woman younger than 30 in good health and CMV-seronegative. Both conserved end residues are part of each CDR3. D genes are given only for firm matches. The size of a clone is reported for some rows only, either as once, few or many, or as a class for expanded clones.

d_call	clone_size	j_call	v_call	cdr3_nt	cdr3_aa
TRBD2	.	TRBJ2-3	TRBV10-2	TGCGCCAGCGGACCCCCCGGGGGGACAGATACGCAGTATTTT	CASGPPGGTDTQYF
TRBD2	.	TRBJ2-2	TRBV4-2	TGTGCCAGCAGCTCCCAGGGCGGGGGCACCGGGGAGCTGTTTTTT	CASSSQGGGTGELFF
.	.	TRBJ1-2	TRBV18	TGTGCCAGCTCACCCACAGGCTCCAACTATGGCTACACCTTC	CASSPTGSNYGYTF
TRBD2	.	TRBJ2-5	TRBV7-8	TGTGCCAGCAGCTTAGGTCGAGTAGCGGGGGTGGAGACCCAGTACTTC	CASSLGRVAGVETQYF
TRBD1	.	TRBJ1-6	TRBV7-3	TGTGCCAGCAGCTTGCTCCGGGACAGGGAGTCTAATTCACCCCTCCACTTT	CASSLLRDRESNSPLHF
TRBD1	.	TRBJ2-7	TRBV6-5	TGTGCCAGCAGTGCCCGGGACAGCAGATCCTACGAGCAGTACTTC	CASSARDSRSYEQYF
.	.	TRBJ2-3	TRBV10-1	TGCGCCAGCAGTGAAAAGGTTCTTGGCACTACCCCTTTGAAAGATACGCAGTATTTT	CASSEKVLGTTPLKDTQYF
.	.	TRBJ2-3	TRBV4-3	TGCGCCAGCAGCCAAGTAGGAGGGGCCGGGGCTACGCAGTATTTT	CASSQVGGAGATQYF
.	.	TRBJ2-5	TRBV4-1	TGCGCCAGCAGCCAAGAGGTTAGGGGGGGGCCGGGGGAGACCCAGTACTTC	CASSQEVRGGPGETQYF
TRBD2	.	TRBJ2-7	TRBV4-1	TGCGCCAGCAGCCAAGAACTAGCGGTCTACGAGCAGTACTTC	CASSQELAVYEQYF
TRBD1	once	TRBJ1-1	TRBV10-3	TGTGCCATCAGTGAGTCGATACGGGACAGGGGAACTGAAGCTTTCTTT	CAISESIRDRGTEAFF
.	.	TRBJ1-3	TRBV7-2	TGTGCCAGCAGCCGCTACAGGGCTGCAGGAAACACCATATATTTT	CASSRYRAAGNTIYF
.	.	TRBJ1-4	TRBV18	TGTGCCAGCTCACCGAGGGTCAGTAATGAAAAACTGTTTTTT	CASSPRVSNEKLFF
TRBD1	.	TRBJ2-7	TRBV29-1	TGCAGCGTTGACGGGGACAGGGTATACGAGCAGTACTTC	CSVDGDRVYEQYF
TRBD1	.	TRBJ1-1	TRBV7-3	TGTGCCAGCAGCTTGGACAGGGAAACTGAAGCTTTCTTT	CASSLDRETEAFF
TRBD2	.	TRBJ2-2	TRBV30	TGTGCCGTTGCGGGAGGGAGTGACGGGGAGCTGTTTTTT	CAVAGGSDGELFF
.	.	TRBJ2-4	TRBV6-1	TGTGCCAGCAGGAAAACGGGTTTAGGCAAAAACATTCAGTACTTC	CASRKTGLGKNIQYF
.	once	TRBJ2-1	TRBV2	TGTGCCAGCAGTAGCCATCCAGGGCCCCACAATGAGCAGTTCTTC	CASSSHPGPHNEQFF
.	.	TRBJ1-1	TRBV7-2	TGTGCCAGCAGCCCCCTGTCCCGCCGGTTGAACACTGAAGCTTTCTTT	CASSPLSRRLNTEAFF
TRBD1	.	TRBJ1-6	TRBV6-5	TGTGCCAGCAGCTCCGACAGGGGTGGTTCACCCCTCCACTTT	CASSSDRGGSPLHF
.	.	TRBJ1-1	TRBV7-2	TGTGCCAGCGGCCCCCGACTAGGCAGGGCAACTGAAGCTTTCTTT	CASGPRLGRATEAFF
.	.	TRBJ2-1	TRBV7-9	TGTGCCAGCAGATACTACAATGAGCAGTTCTTC	CASRYYNEQFF
TRBD1	.	TRBJ1-2	TRBV5-1	TGCGCCAGCAGCTTGGAGGACAGGGGTAATGGCTACACCTTC	CASSLEDRGNGYTF
.	.	TRBJ1-4	TRBV7-8	TGTGCCAGCAGCTCAGGCCGGGGGGCGGTGGATGAAAAACTGTTTTTT	CASSSGRGAVDEKLFF
.	once	TRBJ2-7	TRBV30	TGTGCCTGGATGCGAGGGGGGGCTAGCGGTTTGGAGCAGTACTTC	CAWMRGGASGLEQYF
TRBD2	.	TRBJ2-1	TRBV11-3	TGTGCCAGCAGCCCGGGACTAGCGGGCGGGCCCAATGAGCAGTTCTTC	CASSPGLAGGPNEQFF
.	.	TRBJ1-5	TRBV30	TGTGCCTGGGGGGAAGGGGTCAATCAGCCCCAGCATTTT	CAWGEGVNQPQHF
.	.	TRBJ1-1	TRBV7-2	TGTGCCAGCAGCTCGGACAGGAACACTGAAGCTTTCTTT	CASSSDRNTEAFF
TRBD1	once	TRBJ1-2	TRBV5-1	TGCGCCAGCAGCGCCGGGACAGGGGACAACTATGGCTACACCTTC	CASSAGTGDNYGYTF
.	.	TRBJ2-5	TRBV20-1	TGCAGTGCTAGCCCTAGGGAGACCCAGTACTTC	CSASPRETQYF
.	.	TRBJ1-2	TRBV27	TGTGCCAGCAGTTTAAAGGAGGCGGGGGGGCGGTATGGCTACACCTTC	CASSLKEAGGRYGYTF
TRBD2	.	TRBJ2-4	TRBV5-1	TGCGCCAGCAGCTTGGCTAGCGGAACCAAAAACATTCAGTACTTC	CASSLASGTKNIQYF
TRBD2	few	TRBJ2-5	TRBV28	TGTGCCAGCACCCCTTGGCGGGAGGCACAAGAGACCCAGTACTTC	CASTPWREAQETQYF